This is a list of T cell receptor beta chains from one sample in a study of Graves' ophthalmopathy and Graves' hyperthyroidism. TCRdb passed the multiplex PCR reads through MiXCR, listing each CDR3 protein once. The sample gives about 380,000 distinct CDR3 sequences, approximately 15% of which show up once; about 7.3% is in the top ten. Sequences were obtained from peripheral blood. These receptors came from a woman aged 18-29 years with stable Graves' hyperthyroidism. CDR3s include the opening cysteine and the closing phenylalanine or tryptophan. The D gene is left open where the match is weak. Only part of the rows carry a size: once, few, many, or a class if the clone is expanded.

clone size,D gene,V gene,J gene,CDR3 DNA,CDR3 protein
many,TRBD1,TRBV20-1,TRBJ1-1,TGCAGTGCGGCTGGACAGGGAGACTTCCCTGAAGCTTTCTTT,CSAAGQGDFPEAFF
many,NA,TRBV12-3/TRBV12-4,TRBJ1-6,TGTGCCAGCAGTCCCCAGAGGTTGGGAAATTCACCCCTCCACTTT,CASSPQRLGNSPLHF
NA,TRBD1,TRBV6-1,TRBJ2-7,TGTGCCAGCAGTGAAGCGCAGACAGGGGGCTACGAGCAGTACTTC,CASSEAQTGGYEQYF
many,NA,TRBV19,TRBJ1-5,TGTGCCAGTAGTATGAGCAGGGGCAATCAGCCCCAGCATTTT,CASSMSRGNQPQHF
many,TRBD1,TRBV6-2/TRBV6-3,TRBJ1-1,TGTGCCAGCAGTTACTCGAAGGCCTTAGGAGGGGGCGCCCAAGTGGAAGCTTTCTTT,CASSYSKALGGGAQVEAFF
many,NA,TRBV20-1,TRBJ1-1,TGCAGTGCTAGCGGCCTCACAACATCTGAAGCTTTCTTT,CSASGLTTSEAFF
few,TRBD2,TRBV10-3,TRBJ2-7,TGTGCCATAAGAAGGGGGGCCATTGTGGGGACTAGCGGGGTCTCCTACGAGCAGTACTTC,CAIRRGAIVGTSGVSYEQYF
many,NA,TRBV19,TRBJ1-1,TGTGCCAGTAGTATAGCCGGTACCGGAGCTTTCTTT,CASSIAGTGAFF
many,TRBD1,TRBV7-2,TRBJ1-2,TGTGCCAGCAAAGGACAGGGGAGTGGCTACACCTTC,CASKGQGSGYTF
few,TRBD2,TRBV11-2,TRBJ2-4,TGTGCCAGCAGCTTAGAGGTAGCGGGGGGGCCGGCGCACATTCAGTACTTC,CASSLEVAGGPAHIQYF
many,NA,TRBV7-2,TRBJ2-2,TGTGCCAGCAGCCGAGGCACCGGGGAGCTGTTTTTT,CASSRGTGELFF
few,NA,TRBV12-3/TRBV12-4,TRBJ2-6,TGTGCCAGCAGCCCATATTCCCTGACCAAATCTGGGGCCAACGTCCTGACTTTC,CASSPYSLTKSGANVLTF
many,NA,TRBV11-2,TRBJ1-1,TGTGCCAGCAGCTTAGAGAAGTTATGGATACAAAGAGGGGCTGAAGCTTTCTTT,CASSLEKLWIQRGAEAFF
many,NA,TRBV7-6,TRBJ2-7,TGTGCCAGCAGCTTAGAGAGTTGGAACGAGCAGTACTTC,CASSLESWNEQYF
many,NA,TRBV14,TRBJ1-1,TGTGCCAGCAGCCAAGTAACGGGGTCGGCTTTCTTT,CASSQVTGSAFF
many,NA,TRBV19,TRBJ1-5,TGTGCCTGCGGAAGAGATCAGCCCCAGCATTTT,CACGRDQPQHF
many,NA,TRBV20-1,TRBJ1-5,TGCAGTGCTAGGGCCGACCCCAATCAGCCCCAGCATTTT,CSARADPNQPQHF
many,NA,TRBV6-2/TRBV6-3,TRBJ1-2,TGTGCCAGCAGTTTAAACGCCTATGGCTACACCTTC,CASSLNAYGYTF
many,TRBD1,TRBV20-1,TRBJ2-5,TGCAGTGCTAGAGGTCCGGGACAGGGGGCCCAGTACTTC,CSARGPGQGAQYF
many,NA,TRBV6-1,TRBJ1-1,TGTGCCAGCAGGACCGAGAGGGGGAGGGAGGGAACTGAAGCTTTCTTT,CASRTERGREGTEAFF
many,NA,TRBV12-3/TRBV12-4,TRBJ1-1,TGTGCCAGCAGTTTATACAGGGTGAACACTGAAGCTTTCTTT,CASSLYRVNTEAFF
NA,TRBD1,TRBV30,TRBJ2-7,TGTGCCTGGGACCGGGACAGGGAGTACGAGCAGTACTTC,CAWDRDREYEQYF
NA,TRBD1,TRBV27,TRBJ1-1,TGTGCCAGCAGCCCGACAGGGCCCCCCTGGGGAGCTTTCTTT,CASSPTGPPWGAFF
many,NA,TRBV2,TRBJ2-5,TGTGCCAGCAGGAGAGACAGATACCAAGAGACCCAGTACTTC,CASRRDRYQETQYF
many,NA,TRBV10-2,TRBJ2-7,TGCGCCAGCAGTGACGAAGGGGGGCTCCTCTACGAGCAGTACTTC,CASSDEGGLLYEQYF